The 29 T cell receptor beta chains in this list originate from one sample, sequenced in a study of neurological immune-mediated disorders. TCRdb re-derived calls from the 5' RACE reads in MiXCR, one entry per CDR3 protein. The repertoire holds some 95,000 distinct CDR3 sequences, with around 3.4% as singletons. Source material: PBMCs. The receptor source for this set is a woman in her late teens or twenties with multiple sclerosis.

This clonotype has at least ten counts. The chain employs TRBV6-2 or TRBV6-3 and TRBJ2-2, with D tentatively TRBD1 (5 bases). CDR1 is MNHEY, CDR2 SVGEGT, per germline. The CDR3 extends over 13 amino acids. V dropped 6 bases and J dropped 6 bases, with 11 bases sitting between them. The CDR3, as DNA: TGTGCCAGCAGGCTAGGGGTTCCCGGGGAGCTGTTTTTT. Its translation: CASRLGVPGELFF.

This clonotype has a count of ten or more. This rearrangement joins TRBV4-1 to TRBJ2-2; perhaps TRBD2 as D (7 bases). V lost 0 bases and J lost 5, with 19 bases in between. Germline V CDR1 and CDR2: MGHRA, YSYEKL. This CDR3 is built from 18 residues. Written as DNA, the CDR3 is TGCGCCAGCAGCCAAGATAAATGGTCGGGGGGCGGGACCGGGGAGCTGTTTTTT. Translated, it gives CASSQDKWSGGGTGELFF.

This clonotype has a count of ten or more. The V gene is TRBV27, the J gene TRBJ2-6; 7 bases map to TRBD1. The germline V gene encodes CDR1 MNHEY and CDR2 SMNVEV (reference sequence). V dropped 3 bases and J dropped 0; count of bases not matched to a gene: 5. This CDR3 contains 17 residues. The CDR3 reads CASSFDRAGSGANVLTF. The CDR3 DNA follows: TGTGCCAGCAGTTTTGACAGGGCGGGCTCTGGGGCCAACGTCCTGACTTTC. Based on the CDR3 plus reference TRBV27 and TRBJ2-6, the full variable domain is EAQVTQNPRYLITVTGKKLTVTCSQNMNHEYMSWYRQDPGLGLRQIYYSMNVEVTDKGDVPEGYKVSRKEKRNFPLILESPSPNQTSLYFCASSFDRAGSGANVLTFGAGSRLTVL.

This clonotype was found a few times. A much larger clone lies a single base off, so this may be a read error. The chain has TRBV7-9 and TRBJ2-7, with unresolved D. Germline loops: CDR1 SEHNR, CDR2 FQNEAQ (reference sequence). CDR3 size: 12 residues. V was clipped by 6 bases and J by 3 bases, with 9 bases between them. The CDR3 is CASSSTCYEQYF. In nucleotides, the CDR3 is TGTGCCAGCAGTTCTACATGCTACGAGCAGTACTTC.

This clonotype was observed at least ten times. V is TRBV5-1 and J is TRBJ1-1, with D perhaps TRBD1 (6 bases). The CDR3 has 14 amino acids. Germline CDR1 and CDR2: SGHRS and YFSETQ. Trimming cost V 0 bases and J 10 bases, with 16 bases left between them. CDR3 sequence (DNA): TGCGCCAGCAGCTTGGTATGGGACCCGGGGGCAGCTTTCTTT. The encoded protein is CASSLVWDPGAAFF.

The table lists this clonotype with many counts. This rearrangement joins TRBV29-1 to TRBJ1-2; tentatively, D is TRBD1 (6 bases). This CDR3 has 12 amino acids. Trimming removed 4 bases at V and 8 bases at J, with 14 bases between. Per germline, CDR1 SQVTM and CDR2 ANQGSEA. The CDR3 loop is CSVAGDIGGYTF. CDR3 DNA: TGCAGCGTTGCCGGGGACATAGGCGGCTACACCTTC.

At least ten counts were recorded for this clonotype. The V and J genes are TRBV7-9 and TRBJ2-1; perhaps D is TRBD1 or TRBD2 (5 bases each). CDR3 length equals 15 residues. Trimming left V 0 bases short and J 7 bases short, with 13 bases between. Germline CDR1 SEHNR, CDR2 FQNEAQ (reference sequence). The CDR3 loop is CASSLARGPMNEQFF. In nucleotides, the CDR3 is TGTGCCAGCAGCTTAGCGAGGGGACCTATGAATGAGCAGTTCTTC.

In this sample, this clonotype turned up many times. The chain recombines TRBV6-6 with TRBJ2-1; 8 positions agree with TRBD2. J gave up 1 base and V 7 bases, and 6 bases lay outside the gene matches. The germline gives CDR1 MNHNY, CDR2 SVGAGI (reference sequence). The CDR3 consists of 15 residues. CDR3: CASTMGLGSYNEQFF. The CDR3 DNA reads TGTGCCAGCACCATGGGACTAGGGTCCTACAATGAGCAGTTCTTC.

This clonotype was seen ten or more times. J is TRBJ2-3 and V is TRBV5-1; TRBD1 might be the D (5 bases). Trimming left V 5 bases short and J 0 bases short, with 13 bases between. The CDR3 is made up of 15 amino acids. CDR1 is SGHRS, CDR2 YFSETQ, per germline. CDR3 nucleotide sequence: TGCGCCAGCAGTCCAGACAGCTCTAGCACAGATACGCAGTATTTT. The encoded protein is CASSPDSSSTDTQYF. Full variable domain (missing parts from reference TRBV5-1 and TRBJ2-3): KAGVTQTPRYLIKTRGQQVTLSCSPISGHRSVSWYQQTPGQGLQFLFEYFSETQRNKGNFPGRFSGRQFSNSRSEMNVSTLELGDSALYLCASSPDSSSTDTQYFGPGTRLTVL.

The table lists this clonotype with many counts. V and J are TRBV7-9 and TRBJ1-4; perhaps TRBD1 as D (6 bases). Germline CDR1 and CDR2: SEHNR and FQNEAQ (reference sequence). There are 16 residues in the CDR3. V lost 5 bases and J 2 bases, leaving 15 bases between the germline ends. The CDR3: CASSPAGEGTNEKLFF. In nucleotides, the CDR3 is TGTGCCAGCAGCCCGGCAGGGGAGGGGACTAATGAAAAACTGTTTTTT. Supplemented by reference TRBV7-9 and TRBJ1-4, the full variable domain reads DTGVSQNPRHKITKRGQNVTFRCDPISEHNRLYWYRQTLGQGPEFLTYFQNEAQLEKSRLLSDRFSAERPKGSFSTLEIQRTEQGDSAMYLCASSPAGEGTNEKLFFGSGTQLSVL.

This clonotype has at least ten counts. The V call is TRBV7-3, the J call TRBJ2-1, with 13 bases lining up with TRBD2. Germline values: CDR1 SGHTA, CDR2 FQGTGA. Unmatched junction bases numbered 8, after V lost 1 base and J lost 8 bases. The CDR3 contains 17 residues. Written as DNA, the CDR3 is TGTGCCAGCAGCTTAAACCCTACTAGCGGGAGGGCCTATGAGCAGTTCTTC. Translated, it gives CASSLNPTSGRAYEQFF. Full variable domain (missing parts from reference TRBV7-3 and TRBJ2-1): GAGVSQTPSNKVTEKGKYVELRCDPISGHTALYWYRQSLGQGPEFLIYFQGTGAADDSGLPNDRFFAVRPEGSVSTLKIQRTERGDSAVYLCASSLNPTSGRAYEQFFGPGTRLTVL.

In this sample, this clonotype turned up many times. The chain employs TRBV18 and TRBJ2-2, with 9 bases aligning to TRBD1. The CDR3 contains 15 residues. Per the germline V gene, CDR1 is KGHSH and CDR2 is LQKENI. V shed 3 bases and J 7 bases; nucleotides not matched to a gene: 6. The CDR3 region has the DNA TGTGCCAGCTCACCTACGGACAGGGGTTACGGGGAGCTGTTTTTT. Translation: CASSPTDRGYGELFF.

In its sample, this clonotype was seen many times. The rearrangement links TRBV7-9 to TRBJ1-5, with TRBD1 matching 8 bases. The CDR3 covers 14 residues. Germline CDR1 SEHNR, CDR2 FQNEAQ (reference sequence). The V segment lost 4 bases and the J segment 3 bases; nucleotides outside the gene matches: 2. CDR3 region: CASSSTGVNQPQHF. DNA for the CDR3: TGTGCCAGCAGCTCGACAGGGGTCAATCAGCCCCAGCATTTT. Complete variable domain (other parts from reference TRBV7-9 and TRBJ1-5): DTGVSQNPRHKITKRGQNVTFRCDPISEHNRLYWYRQTLGQGPEFLTYFQNEAQLEKSRLLSDRFSAERPKGSFSTLEIQRTEQGDSAMYLCASSSTGVNQPQHFGDGTRLSIL.

A note on this clonotype: Relative to the germline gene, one junction end is altered; a read error may explain this. Here the CDR3 reads CANSLLDYGNEQFF. The CDR3 nucleotides read TGCGCCAACAGCCTCCTGGACTACGGCAATGAGCAGTTCTTC. This rearrangement joins TRBV4-1 to TRBJ2-1; D may be TRBD2 (6 bases). The CDR3 runs to 14 residues. CDR1 and CDR2 from the germline V gene are MGHRA and YSYEKL.

This clonotype was detected ten times or more. This chain joins TRBV20-1 and TRBJ2-7; D unclear. Trimming took off 4 bases at V and 3 bases at J, with 10 bases between the two ends. Germline V gives CDR1 DFQATT, CDR2 SNEGSKA (reference sequence). This CDR3 spans 12 amino acids. For the CDR3, the DNA is TGCAGTGCTACTGACATTTACTACGAGCAGTACTTC. Its protein product is CSATDIYYEQYF.

This clonotype was picked up many times. The chain recombines TRBV6-6 with TRBJ2-5, with 13 bases fitting TRBD2. V trimming: 0 bases; J trimming: 5 bases; junction bases outside the gene matches: 9. CDR1 and CDR2 from the germline V gene are MNHNY and SVGAGI (reference sequence). CDR3 length equals 18 residues. The CDR3 sequence is CASSYSGLAGALGETQYF. The CDR3, as DNA: TGTGCCAGCAGTTACTCCGGACTAGCGGGGGCCTTGGGGGAGACCCAGTACTTC.

This clonotype was seen at least ten times. The CDR3 reads CASTSGTGGTDTQYF. The CDR3 DNA follows: TGTGCCAGTACCTCCGGGACAGGTGGCACAGATACGCAGTATTTT. The V gene is TRBV7-9, the J gene TRBJ2-3; 8 bases fit TRBD1. V shed 9 bases, J shed 1 base, and the junction held 9 bases outside the gene matches. The CDR3 loop spans 15 amino acids. The germline V gene encodes CDR1 SEHNR and CDR2 FQNEAQ (reference sequence).

This chain joins TRBV7-9 and TRBJ2-7, with D tentatively TRBD1 (5 bases). The V gene lost 5 bases and the J gene lost 5 bases, with 10 bases spanning the gap. The CDR3 covers 12 residues. In germline, CDR1 is SEHNR, CDR2 FQNEAQ (reference sequence). The CDR3 DNA follows: TGTGCCAGCAGCCTACAAGGGGACGAGCAGTACTTC. It encodes CASSLQGDEQYF.

The table lists this clonotype with many counts. This rearrangement joins TRBV29-1 to TRBJ2-3; tentative D call: TRBD2 (6 bases). Per germline, CDR1 SQVTM and CDR2 ANQGSEA. CDR3 length: 13 amino acids. V lost 7 bases, J lost 5 bases, and 16 bases lay in between. The CDR3 region has the DNA TGCAGCGAAAGGACACCGGAGGGAGATACGCAGTATTTT. Its protein is CSERTPEGDTQYF.

This clonotype was seen many times. An end of the junction does not agree with germline; a read error may underlie this. This chain joins TRBV29-1 and TRBJ1-2; 9 nucleotides line up with TRBD1. The CDR3 sequence is 16 residues long. Germline V CDR1 and CDR2: SQVTM, ANQGSEA. CDR3 in DNA: TGCAGCGTAGAAGGGGCCGGGACAGGGTTATCAACCGGCTACACCTTC. Translated, it gives CSVEGAGTGLSTGYTF.

The CDR3 DNA reads as TGTGCCAGCAGTCCGCCCCTGACCAGCCTAGGGAGGAAGCAGTTCTTC. Its protein product is CASSPPLTSLGRKQFF. The chain links TRBV6-5 to TRBJ2-1, with a tentative D call TRBD2 (6 bases). The germline CDR1 and CDR2 sequences are MNHEY and SVGAGI. CDR3 size: 16 residues. V was trimmed by 5 bases and J by 11 bases, leaving 25 bases between them.

This clonotype was observed at least ten times. The chain is built from TRBV7-9 and TRBJ1-2; TRBD1 matches 10 bases. Looked up from germline, CDR1 is SEHNR and CDR2 is FQNEAQ (reference sequence). The V segment lost 5 bases and the J segment 4 bases; nucleotides outside the gene matches: 4. This CDR3 has 14 amino acids. CDR3 bases: TGTGCCAGCAGCAGAGGACAGGGGGGCTATGGCTACACCTTC. Translation gives CASSRGQGGYGYTF.

This clonotype was recorded many times. The J gene is TRBJ2-1, the V gene TRBV20-1, with D perhaps matching TRBD2 (5 bases). Germline loops: CDR1 DFQATT, CDR2 SNEGSKA (reference sequence). V was trimmed by 5 bases and J by 4 bases, leaving 15 bases between them. The CDR3 is 14 amino acids. The CDR3 loop reads CSAALYEGYNEQFF. In nucleotides, the CDR3 is TGCAGTGCTGCCCTTTATGAGGGTTACAATGAGCAGTTCTTC.

This clonotype has at least ten counts. This chain connects TRBV20-1 to TRBJ2-5, with TRBD1 matching 8 bases. V trimming: 5 bases; J trimming: 4 bases; junction bases outside the gene matches: 6. CDR1 is DFQATT, CDR2 SNEGSKA, per germline (reference sequence). The CDR3 runs to 13 residues. CDR3 coding DNA: TGCAGTGCTTGGACAGGGTTGGTAGAGACCCAGTACTTC. This translates into CSAWTGLVETQYF.

This clonotype was observed many times. The chain joins TRBV6-2 or TRBV6-3 to TRBJ2-5; 8 bases line up with TRBD2. Germline CDR1 MNHEY, CDR2 SVGEGT. The CDR3 runs 15 residues. Trimming cost V 4 bases and J 0 bases; bases outside gene matches: 4. CDR3 nucleotide sequence: TGTGCCAGCAGTTTTCCGGGGGGGTACCAAGAGACCCAGTACTTC. It translates to CASSFPGGYQETQYF.

This clonotype was seen at least ten times. The V call is TRBV7-9, the J call TRBJ2-1; TRBD2 might be the D (6 bases). CDR1 and CDR2 from the germline V gene are SEHNR and FQNEAQ (reference sequence). The CDR3 sequence is 16 residues long. V lost 0 bases to trimming and J lost 9 bases, with 18 bases between them. The CDR3 DNA reads as TGTGCCAGCAGCTTAGCGCCACTAGCAACATCTGGTGAGCAGTTCTTC. Its translation: CASSLAPLATSGEQFF. Supplemented by reference TRBV7-9 and TRBJ2-1, the full variable domain reads DTGVSQNPRHKITKRGQNVTFRCDPISEHNRLYWYRQTLGQGPEFLTYFQNEAQLEKSRLLSDRFSAERPKGSFSTLEIQRTEQGDSAMYLCASSLAPLATSGEQFFGPGTRLTVL.

This clonotype was counted at least ten times. The chain employs TRBV10-3 and TRBJ1-1, with D possibly matching TRBD1 (5 bases). V dropped 11 bases and J dropped 6 bases, with 19 bases sitting between them. CDR1 and CDR2 from the germline V gene are ENHRY and SYGVKD. The CDR3 is made up of 13 amino acids. The CDR3 DNA reads TGTGCCCATAGCTTACAGGCGGGGGCTGAAGCTTTCTTT. This translates into CAHSLQAGAEAFF.

This clonotype was seen many times. CDR3 in amino acids: CSARDRVWGSSYEQYF. In DNA, the CDR3 is TGCAGTGCTAGAGATCGAGTATGGGGCAGTTCCTACGAGCAGTACTTC. The chain has TRBV20-1 and TRBJ2-7; a possible D gene is TRBD1 (5 bases). V was clipped by 0 bases and J by 1 base, with 16 bases between them. The V gene's germline CDR1 is DFQATT and CDR2 SNEGSKA (reference sequence). This CDR3 is 16 amino acids long.

This clonotype was found many times. The gene calls are TRBV24-1 and TRBJ2-2; 9 bases match TRBD1. Per the germline V gene, CDR1 is KGHDR and CDR2 is SFDVKD. V shed 3 bases, J shed 8 bases, and the junction held 9 bases outside the gene matches. The CDR3 has 16 residues. The CDR3 loop is CATSDVGTGLHGELFF. The CDR3 bases are TGTGCCACCAGTGATGTCGGGACAGGGCTACATGGGGAGCTGTTTTTT.